This TCR beta chain derives from a study of T cell responses to AZD1222 COVID-19 vaccine. Study-level points and caveats: Seropositive status at baseline applied to only a handful of AZD1222 recipients. Clonal diversity was possibly underestimated, and the donors were mostly white British, with more females. With dominance at 160-218 and 743-854, vaccine-associated CD4 TCRs spanned spike. Repertoire samples came only from after the peak T cell response.

This clone was picked up one time. What it binds is not known. Only in-frame clones appear in the TCRdb table, and some are missing; sequencing was by immunoSEQ multiplex PCR. The repertoire holds roughly 100,000 clones, with roughly 87% as singletons. Looked up from germline, CDR1 is SGHKS and CDR2 is YYEKEE (reference sequence). Trimming pared 2 bases from V and 1 base from J, leaving 19 bases between. This CDR3 spans 17 amino acids. The chain combines TRBV5-5 with TRBJ2-7; D gene unclear. This TCR was sampled from an adult in good health. This specimen consisted of peripheral blood, obtained on day 0 of AZD1222 vaccination. The DNA of the CDR3 is TGTGCCAGCAGCTTTTCGGGCGTCGGAGAAAGGTCCTACGAGCAGTACTTC. This translates into CASSFSGVGERSYEQYF.